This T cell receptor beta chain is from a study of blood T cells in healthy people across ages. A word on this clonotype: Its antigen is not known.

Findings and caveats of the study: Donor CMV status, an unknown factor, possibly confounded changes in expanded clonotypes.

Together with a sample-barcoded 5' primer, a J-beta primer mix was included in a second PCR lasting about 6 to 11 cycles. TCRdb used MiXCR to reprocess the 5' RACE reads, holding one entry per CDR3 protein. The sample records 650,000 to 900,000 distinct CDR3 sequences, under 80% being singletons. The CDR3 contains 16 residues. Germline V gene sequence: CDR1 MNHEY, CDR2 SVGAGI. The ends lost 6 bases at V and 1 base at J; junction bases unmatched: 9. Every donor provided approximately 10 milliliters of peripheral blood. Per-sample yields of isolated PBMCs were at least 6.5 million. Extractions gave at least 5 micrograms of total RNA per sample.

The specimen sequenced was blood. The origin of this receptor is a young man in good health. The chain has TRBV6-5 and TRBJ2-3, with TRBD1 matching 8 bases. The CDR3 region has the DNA TGTGCCAGCAGGTCCGACCTACAGGGGGGCACAGATACGCAGTATTTT. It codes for CASRSDLQGGTDTQYF.